The 10 T cell receptor gamma chains given below trace back to one sample, sequenced in a study of γδ T cells in repeated Plasmodium falciparum infection. Flow sorting of PBMC yielded separate Vgamma9/Vdelta2+ and Vdelta2-negative gammadelta T cell populations for bulk repertoire analysis. TCRdb reanalysed the multiplex PCR reads with CATT. Of approximately 25,000 gamma-chain clones listed, 3% were seen once; the top ten hold approximately 30%. Sequenced material: gamma-delta T cells from blood. These receptors were obtained from a pool of human donors (malaria-infected and uninfected, not separated).

Of note for this clone: A far bigger clonotype differs at one base, so this is likely a read error. Additional DNA sequences in this sample encode the identical CDR3. The V and J genes are TRGV9 and TRGJ1 or TRGJ2. Here the J gene came from matching the DNA to germline, since TCRdb omits it. Germline V gene sequence: CDR1 GITISATS, CDR2 ISYDGTV (reference sequence). The CDR3 is 14 residues long. After removal of 4 bases from V and 8 bases from J, the junction contained 14 bases not matched to a gene. The CDR3 DNA reads TGTGCCTTGTGGGAAGTCCCCCATGGGGATAAGAAACTCTTT. Its protein product is CALWEVPHGDKKLF.

Regarding this clone: Given a much more abundant clone one base away, this may be a read error. V is TRGV9 and J is TRGJP. TCRdb is silent on the J gene; assignment here came from matching the DNA to germline. The CDR3 runs 17 residues. The germline V gene has CDR1 GITISATS and CDR2 ISYDGTV (reference sequence). Germline trimming cut 2 bases from V and 7 bases from J; bases unmatched to any gene: 8. CDR3 in DNA: TGTGCCTTGTGGGAGGACCAGAAGGAGTTGGGCAAAAAAATCAAGGTATTT. It codes for CALWEDQKELGKKIKVF.

In the case of this clone: TCRdb assigns this DNA the protein of a much larger clone, which departs from its translation at residue 7; this likely reflects a read error, and the protein shown comes from translating the DNA. V gene TRGV9 combines with J gene TRGJP. Germline matching of the DNA provided the J gene here, since TCRdb leaves it blank. This CDR3 contains 18 residues. Germline V CDR1 and CDR2: GITISATS, ISYDGTV (reference sequence). The junction had 10 bases not matched to a gene; V was cut back by 2 bases and J by 6 bases. The CDR3: CALWEGKQRELGKKIKVF. CDR3 coding DNA: TGTGCCTTGTGGGAGGGTAAGCAGCGAGAGTTGGGCAAAAAAATCAAGGTATTT.

On this clone itself: It is likely a read error: a sequence one base away is far more abundant. Other DNA sequences from this sample encode an identical CDR3 as well. No J gene was named, though the V gene is TRGV3. From germline, CDR1 is VTNTFY and CDR2 YDVSTARD (reference sequence). The CDR3 spans 13 residues. The CDR3, as DNA: TGTGCCACCTGGGACCTGATTGATTGGATAAAGACGTTT. It translates to CATWDLIDWIKTF.

In this sample, this clone turned up many times. The protein recorded in TCRdb matches a much larger clone and deviates from this DNA's translation at residue 7, suggesting a read error; the protein here is obtained by translating the DNA. The chain carries TRGV9 and TRGJ1 or TRGJ2. In the absence of a J gene in TCRdb, the DNA was matched to germline to assign it here. Trimming took 5 bases from V and 6 from J; bases not matched to a gene: 7. CDR1 GITISATS and CDR2 ISYDGTV come from the germline V gene (reference sequence). The CDR3 covers 12 residues. CDR3 amino acids: CALWVLGYKKLF. Here the CDR3 DNA reads TGTGCCTTGTGGGTCCTAGGTTATAAGAAACTCTTT.

In regard to this clone: TCRdb's entry gives the protein of a much larger clone, which mismatches this DNA's translation at residue 4, likely from a read error; the protein reported here is translated from the DNA. Other DNA sequences within the sample encode an identical CDR3. The chain has TRGV2 and TRGJ1 or TRGJ2. Matching the DNA to germline supplied the J gene, which TCRdb does not give. From germline, CDR1 is EGSNGY and CDR2 YDSYNSKV. The CDR3 is made up of 14 amino acids. In nucleotides, the CDR3 is TGTGCCACCAGGGACGGTCGACCCTATTATAAGAAACTCTTT. It is translated as CATRDGRPYYKKLF.

This clone was detected ten times or more. V gene TRGV8 combines with J gene TRGJ1 or TRGJ2. This CDR3 has 14 amino acids. V lost 3 bases to trimming and J lost 4 bases; unmatched junction nucleotides: 9. Germline values: CDR1 VENAVY, CDR2 YDSYNSRV. The CDR3 region is CATWDRSKYYKKLF. For the CDR3, the DNA is TGTGCCACCTGGGATCGCTCAAAGTATTATAAGAAACTCTTT.

This clone was detected only a few times. Only one base separates this from a far larger clonotype, so it likely reflects a read error. With the J gene uncalled, the V gene is TRGV3. CDR1 and CDR2 (germline): VTNTFY, YDVSTARD (reference sequence). CDR3 length equals 14 residues. CDR3 coding DNA: TGTGCCACCTGGGACAGGCGGTATTATTATAAGAAGCTCTTT. It codes for CATWDRRYYYKKLF.

As regards this clone: TCRdb attributes to this sequence the protein of a much larger clone, which differs from the DNA translation at residue 3; a read error is likely, and the protein displayed is translated from the DNA. The rearrangement uses TRGV9 and TRGJ1 or TRGJ2. Matching the DNA to germline supplied the J gene, which TCRdb does not give. The germline V gene has CDR1 GITISATS and CDR2 ISYDGTV (reference sequence). CDR3 length: 14 amino acids. The CDR3 region is CAMWEVPHYYKKLF. CDR3 nucleotide sequence: TGTGCCATGTGGGAGGTCCCCCATTATTATAAGAAACTCTTT.

A few counts support this clone. TCRdb's protein, taken from a much larger clone, differs from this DNA's translation at residue 10, likely owing to a read error; the protein displayed comes from the DNA. The J gene is TRGJ1 or TRGJ2, the V gene TRGV9. TCRdb offers no J gene call, so here the DNA was matched to germline to obtain one. This CDR3 is built from 14 residues. Germline CDR1 reads GITISATS; CDR2 reads ISYDGTV (reference sequence). Unmatched junction bases numbered 13, after V lost 3 bases and J lost 8 bases. In DNA, the CDR3 is TGTGCCTTGTGGGAGCTCTCTTCTCATCATAAGAAACTCTTT. As protein: CALWELSSHHKKLF.